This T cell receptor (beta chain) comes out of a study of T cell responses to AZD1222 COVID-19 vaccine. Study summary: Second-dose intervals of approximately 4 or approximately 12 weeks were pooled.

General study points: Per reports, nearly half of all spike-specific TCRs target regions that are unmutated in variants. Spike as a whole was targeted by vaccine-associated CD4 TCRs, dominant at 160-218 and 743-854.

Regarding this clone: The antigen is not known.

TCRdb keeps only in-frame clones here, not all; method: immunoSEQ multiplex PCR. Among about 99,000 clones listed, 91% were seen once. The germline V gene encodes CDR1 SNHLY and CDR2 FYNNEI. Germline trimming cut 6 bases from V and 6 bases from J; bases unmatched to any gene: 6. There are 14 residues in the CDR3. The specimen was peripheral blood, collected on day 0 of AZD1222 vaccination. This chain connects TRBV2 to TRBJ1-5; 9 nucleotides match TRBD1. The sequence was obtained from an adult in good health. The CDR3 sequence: CASSRDRVFQPQHF. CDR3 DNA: TGTGCCAGCAGCCGGGACAGGGTCTTTCAGCCCCAGCATTTT. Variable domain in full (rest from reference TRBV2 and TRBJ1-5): EPEVTQTPSHQVTQMGQEVILRCVPISNHLYFYWYRQILGQKVEFLVSFYNNEISEKSEIFDDQFSVERPDGSNFTLKIRSTKLEDSAMYFCASSRDRVFQPQHFGDGTRLSIL.